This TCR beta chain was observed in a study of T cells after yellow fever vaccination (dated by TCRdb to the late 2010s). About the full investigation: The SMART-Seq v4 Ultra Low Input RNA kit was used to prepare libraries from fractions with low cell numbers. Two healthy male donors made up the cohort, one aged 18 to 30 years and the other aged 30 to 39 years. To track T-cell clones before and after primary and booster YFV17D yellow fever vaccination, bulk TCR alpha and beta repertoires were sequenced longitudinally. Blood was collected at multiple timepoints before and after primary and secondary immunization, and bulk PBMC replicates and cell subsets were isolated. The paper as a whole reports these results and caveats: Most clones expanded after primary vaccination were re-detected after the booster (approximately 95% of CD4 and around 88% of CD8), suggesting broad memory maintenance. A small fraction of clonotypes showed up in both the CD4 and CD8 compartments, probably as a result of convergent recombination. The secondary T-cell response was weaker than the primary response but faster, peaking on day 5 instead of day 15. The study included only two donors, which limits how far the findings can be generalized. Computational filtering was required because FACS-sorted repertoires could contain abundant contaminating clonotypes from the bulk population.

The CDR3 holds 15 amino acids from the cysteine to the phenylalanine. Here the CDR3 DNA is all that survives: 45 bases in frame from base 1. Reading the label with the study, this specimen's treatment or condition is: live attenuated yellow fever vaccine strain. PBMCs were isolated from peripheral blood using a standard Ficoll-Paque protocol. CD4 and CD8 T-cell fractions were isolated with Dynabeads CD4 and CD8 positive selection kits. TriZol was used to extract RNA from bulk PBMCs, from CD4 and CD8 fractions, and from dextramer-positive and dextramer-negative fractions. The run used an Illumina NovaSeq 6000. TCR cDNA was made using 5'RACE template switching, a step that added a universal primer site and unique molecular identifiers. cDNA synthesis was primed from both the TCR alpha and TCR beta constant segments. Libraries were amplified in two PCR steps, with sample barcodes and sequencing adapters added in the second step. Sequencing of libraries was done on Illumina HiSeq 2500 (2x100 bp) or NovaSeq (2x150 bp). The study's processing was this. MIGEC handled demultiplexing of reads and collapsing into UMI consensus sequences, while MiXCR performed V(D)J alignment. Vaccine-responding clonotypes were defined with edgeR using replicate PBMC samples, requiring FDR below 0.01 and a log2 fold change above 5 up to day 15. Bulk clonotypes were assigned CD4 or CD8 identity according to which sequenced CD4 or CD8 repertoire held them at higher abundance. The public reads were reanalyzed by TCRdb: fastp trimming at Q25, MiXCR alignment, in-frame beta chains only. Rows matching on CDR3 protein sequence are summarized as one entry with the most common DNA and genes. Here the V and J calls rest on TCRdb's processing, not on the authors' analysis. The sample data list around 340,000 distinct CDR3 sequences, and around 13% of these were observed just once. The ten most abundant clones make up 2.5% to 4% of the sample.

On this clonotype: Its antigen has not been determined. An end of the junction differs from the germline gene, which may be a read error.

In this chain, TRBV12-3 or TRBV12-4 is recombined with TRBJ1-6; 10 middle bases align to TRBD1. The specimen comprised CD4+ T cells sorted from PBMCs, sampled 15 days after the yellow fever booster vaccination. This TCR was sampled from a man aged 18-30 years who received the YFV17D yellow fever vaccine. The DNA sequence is TGTGCCAGCAGTCCACGGACAGGGGGTAATTCACCCTTCCACTTT. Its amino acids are CASSPRTGGNSPFHF.